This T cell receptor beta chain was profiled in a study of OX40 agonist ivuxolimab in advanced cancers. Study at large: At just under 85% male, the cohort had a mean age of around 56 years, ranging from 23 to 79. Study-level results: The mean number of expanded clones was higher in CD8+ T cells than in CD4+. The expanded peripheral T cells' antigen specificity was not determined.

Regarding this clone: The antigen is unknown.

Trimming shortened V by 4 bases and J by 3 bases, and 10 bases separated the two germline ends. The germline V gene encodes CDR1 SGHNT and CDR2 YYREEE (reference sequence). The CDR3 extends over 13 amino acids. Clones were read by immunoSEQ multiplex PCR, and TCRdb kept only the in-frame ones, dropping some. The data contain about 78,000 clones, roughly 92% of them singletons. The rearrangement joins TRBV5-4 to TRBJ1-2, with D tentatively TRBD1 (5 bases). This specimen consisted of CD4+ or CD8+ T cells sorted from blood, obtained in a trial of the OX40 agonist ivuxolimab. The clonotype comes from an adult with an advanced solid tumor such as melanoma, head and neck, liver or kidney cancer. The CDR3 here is CASSPGTYYGYTF. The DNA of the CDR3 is TGTGCCAGCAGCCCTGGGACGTACTATGGCTACACCTTC.